The source of this T cell receptor (beta chain) is a study of blood T cell repertoires in COVID-19. CDR1 LNHDA and CDR2 SQIVND come from the germline V gene (reference sequence). This CDR3 is 12 amino acids long. V lost 9 bases, J lost 4 bases, and 12 bases lay in between. Only in-frame clones appear in the TCRdb table, and some are missing; sequencing was by immunoSEQ multiplex PCR. The profile shows some 250,000 clones, around 85% of them singletons. Those who participated ranged in age from roughly 18 to 95 years and resided in about two dozen US areas. Participant reports of clinical history set cohort assignment.

This TCR was sampled from a woman aged 50 to 60 who had recovered from COVID-19. The chain is built from TRBV19 and TRBJ2-5; maybe TRBD1 (5 bases). The sequencing input was PBMCs or T cells enriched from blood (not recorded which). Here the CDR3 reads CASRQSGETQYF. The CDR3 nucleotides are TGTGCCAGCAGACAGTCTGGAGAGACCCAGTACTTC. Filled out from reference TRBV19 and TRBJ2-5, the complete variable domain reads DGGITQSPKYLFRKEGQNVTLSCEQNLNHDAMYWYRQDPGQGLRLIYYSQIVNDFQKGDIAEGYSVSREKKESFPLTVTSAQKNPTAFYLCASRQSGETQYFGPGTRLLVL.